The T cell receptor (beta chain) described here comes from a study of blood T cell repertoires in COVID-19. Study-wide context: There were acute and convalescent COVID-19 samples, and they came from the United States, Italy and Spain. The analysed material was cDNA or gDNA that came from T cells, B-cell-depleted T cells, or PBMCs.

The CDR3 has 15 amino acids. CDR1 and CDR2 from the germline V gene are LGHNA and YSLEER. V lost 0 bases and J lost 4; bases outside the gene matches: 5. Authors' analysis steps: Amplifying reference gene primers gave estimates of nucleated cell counts. The assay was immunoSEQ multiplex PCR, and TCRdb's table has in-frame clones only and misses some. V and J calls and clone size follow that table, whereas D and trimming were derived from the DNA. Of more than 140,000 clones in the sample, about 83% were seen once. Material: peripheral blood. The TCR comes from a human donor in a cohort sampled during active COVID-19. The rearrangement links TRBV4-3 to TRBJ1-2, with 7 bases aligning to TRBD1. The CDR3 protein is CASSQDVTGAYGYTF. The CDR3 DNA is TGCGCCAGCAGCCAAGATGTAACAGGGGCCTATGGCTACACCTTC.